The text below deals with one T cell receptor (beta chain). This specimen comes from a study of blood T cells in healthy people across ages. Alongside a J-beta primer mix, a sample-barcoded 5' primer served in a second PCR lasting about 7 to 12 cycles. Each CDR3 protein is one row after TCRdb ran MiXCR on the 5' RACE reads. The sample holds over a million distinct CDR3 sequences, 45% seen once. The source is a woman aged 60-70 years in good health. The sample consisted of blood.

CDR3 sequence reads: CASSGWGREQPQHF. In DNA form, the CDR3 reads TGTGCCAGCAGTGGTTGGGGGCGAGAGCAGCCCCAGCATTTT. J is TRBJ1-5 and V is TRBV28; D possibly corresponds to TRBD1 (6 bases). From germline, CDR1 is MDHEN and CDR2 SYDVKM. Trimming left V 5 bases short and J 7 bases short, with 15 bases between. This CDR3 comprises 14 residues.